A single sample gave rise to the 30 T cell receptor beta chains below, sequenced in a study of identical twins. TCRdb independently ran MiXCR on the 5' RACE reads; one entry per CDR3 protein. In the table there are about 690,000 distinct CDR3 sequences, about 20% of which are singletons. In addition, the sample was reused for a study of T cells expressing NK-cell markers.

Sequencing used PBMCs. The receptors were gathered from a woman aged 18-35 years in good health.

This clonotype showed up just a few times. The chain is built from TRBV20-1 and TRBJ2-1; 11 bases map to TRBD2. Germline V lookup: CDR1 DFQATT, CDR2 SNEGSKA (reference sequence). Losses at the gene ends were 0 bases for V and 6 bases for J; bases not matched to a gene: 10. The length of the CDR3 is 17 residues. The CDR3, as DNA: TGCAGTGCTAGAGAAGATAGCGGGGGGGCCACAGGCAATGAGCAGTTCTTC. As protein: CSAREDSGGATGNEQFF.

This clonotype was picked up a small number of times. The chain combines TRBV11-2 with TRBJ2-7; D is undetermined. The germline V and J ends were trimmed by 5 bases and 4 bases, with 18 bases remaining between them. The V gene's germline CDR1 is SGHAT and CDR2 FQNNGV. CDR3 length equals 15 residues. The CDR3, as DNA: TGTGCCAGCAGCCCGGGCTCTCGCAACGCGTACGAGCAGTACTTC. It codes for CASSPGSRNAYEQYF.

The J gene is TRBJ1-1, the V gene TRBV7-3; D ambiguous. The CDR3 totals 14 residues. The V gene lost 1 base and the J gene lost 1 base, with 7 bases spanning the gap. CDR1 and CDR2 from the germline V gene are SGHTA and FQGTGA. The CDR3 protein is CASSLIGQNTEAFF. The CDR3 DNA follows: TGTGCCAGCAGCTTAATCGGCCAGAACACTGAAGCTTTCTTT. The variable domain in full, with the rest retrieved from reference TRBV7-3 and TRBJ1-1, is GAGVSQTPSNKVTEKGKYVELRCDPISGHTALYWYRQSLGQGPEFLIYFQGTGAADDSGLPNDRFFAVRPEGSVSTLKIQRTERGDSAVYLCASSLIGQNTEAFFGQGTRLTVV.

The chain has TRBV10-1 and TRBJ2-3; 11 positions match TRBD2. The CDR3 extends over 18 amino acids. From germline, CDR1 is WNHNN and CDR2 SYGVQD (reference sequence). The V segment lost 3 bases and the J segment 5 bases; nucleotides outside the gene matches: 13. CDR3 region: CASSDKEVAGGQGDTQYF. CDR3 nucleotides: TGCGCCAGCAGTGATAAGGAGGTAGCGGGGGGGCAAGGAGATACGCAGTATTTT.

V usage is TRBV10-3 and J usage is TRBJ1-6; 10 bases are a match to TRBD1. Per the germline V gene, CDR1 is ENHRY and CDR2 is SYGVKD. Trimming removed 6 bases from V and 11 bases from J; junction bases left unmatched: 10. The CDR3 loop spans 15 amino acids. The CDR3 reads CAIRGRDRGFAPLHF. The CDR3 nucleotides are TGTGCCATCAGGGGCCGGGACAGGGGTTTCGCACCCCTCCACTTT.

In its sample, this clonotype was seen many times. The chain is built from TRBV29-1 and TRBJ1-1; D unresolved. Trimming removed 3 bases from V and 0 bases from J, with 11 bases in between. This CDR3 has 14 residues. Germline V gene data show CDR1 as SQVTM and CDR2 as ANQGSEA. The chain's CDR3 is CSVELVNMNTEAFF. CDR3 coding DNA: TGCAGCGTTGAGCTGGTAAACATGAACACTGAAGCTTTCTTT.

The gene calls are TRBV5-1 and TRBJ2-7, with a possible D match to TRBD2 (5 bases). Germline lookup yields CDR1 SGHRS and CDR2 YFSETQ. V lost 4 bases and J lost 3, with 8 bases in between. This CDR3 spans 12 amino acids. CDR3 sequence (DNA): TGCGCCAGCAGCACGGACTTCTACGAGCAGTACTTC. Residues: CASSTDFYEQYF.

This clonotype was detected only a few times. The chain uses TRBV24-1 and TRBJ2-2; D is tentatively TRBD1 or TRBD2 (6 bases each). The CDR3 runs to 14 residues. Per germline, CDR1 KGHDR and CDR2 SFDVKD. Trimming shortened V by 11 bases and J by 0 bases, and 12 bases separated the two germline ends. CDR3 residues: CASAGQTNTGELFF. Written as DNA, the CDR3 is TGTGCCAGCGCGGGACAAACGAACACCGGGGAGCTGTTTTTT.

This chain uses TRBV12-3 or TRBV12-4 with TRBJ2-7, with a weak D call TRBD1 (6 bases). There are 12 residues in the CDR3. Between the trimmed V and J ends, which lost 10 bases and 7 bases, there was a span of 17 bases. The CDR3 nucleotides read TGTGCCACCGGACAGACTAAAAGGGAGCAGTACTTC. This codes for CATGQTKREQYF.

This chain joins TRBV9 and TRBJ1-3; 10 bases align to TRBD1. Looked up from germline, CDR1 is SGDLS and CDR2 is YYNGEE. CDR3 length: 14 amino acids. After removal of 0 bases from V and 7 bases from J, the junction contained 1 base not matched to a gene. CDR3 sequence: CASSVGTGGNTIYF. For the CDR3, the DNA is TGTGCCAGCAGCGTAGGGACAGGGGGGAACACCATATATTTT.

The rearrangement links TRBV7-8 to TRBJ1-5; D is perhaps TRBD1 (6 bases). The CDR3 runs to 16 residues. The V end was cut by 2 bases, the J end by 2 bases, with 13 bases between. Germline V gives CDR1 SGHVS, CDR2 FQNEAQ. The CDR3 region has the DNA TGTGCCAGCAGCTTACAGGGGAACATGGGCAATCAGCCCCAGCATTTT. Amino acid sequence: CASSLQGNMGNQPQHF.

This clonotype was detected only a few times. This chain links TRBV27 with TRBJ2-7; 8 bases line up with TRBD2. The germline V gene encodes CDR1 MNHEY and CDR2 SMNVEV (reference sequence). The J segment lost 2 bases and the V segment lost 6 bases, leaving 12 bases of the junction unmatched. The CDR3 contains 16 residues. The CDR3 sequence is CASSRPGSGTPYEQYF. DNA for the CDR3: TGTGCCAGCAGCCGGCCGGGTAGCGGGACCCCCTACGAGCAGTACTTC.

The chain couples TRBV18 to TRBJ2-5; 7 bases are shared with TRBD2. The CDR3 sequence is 14 residues long. CDR1 KGHSH and CDR2 LQKENI come from the germline V gene. V trimming: 8 bases; J trimming: 1 base; junction bases outside the gene matches: 7. In DNA, the CDR3 is TGTGCCAGCAGCCCAACGGGGGGCCAAGAGACCCAGTACTTC. It codes for CASSPTGGQETQYF.

The V and J genes are TRBV20-1 and TRBJ2-1, with D possibly being TRBD1 or TRBD2 (6 bases each). Germline values: CDR1 DFQATT, CDR2 SNEGSKA (reference sequence). This CDR3 region has 14 residues. V shed 2 bases and J shed 8 bases, with 16 bases lying between them. In nucleotides, the CDR3 is TGCAGTGCTAGATACAACATAGGGGGGTATGAGCAGTTCTTC. Its protein product is CSARYNIGGYEQFF.

This clonotype appeared a few times. This chain uses TRBV12-5 with TRBJ2-5; D is perhaps TRBD2 (6 bases). V shed 0 bases and J shed 4 bases, with 15 bases lying between them. Germline-derived CDR1 and CDR2 are LGHNT and FRNRAP. The CDR3 has 16 residues. DNA for the CDR3: TGTGCTAGTGGTTTGGTAGCGGCGGGGCGCGGAGAGACCCAGTACTTC. Protein sequence: CASGLVAAGRGETQYF.

The CDR3 DNA follows: TGCAGTGCTAGAGGGGGGGGGTACAGCTCCTACGAGCAGTACTTC. As protein: CSARGGGYSSYEQYF. The J gene is TRBJ2-7, the V gene TRBV20-1; 7 bases align to TRBD2. The CDR3 is 15 residues long. CDR1 and CDR2 (germline): DFQATT, SNEGSKA (reference sequence). The V gene end was trimmed by 1 base and the J gene end by 0 bases; junction bases not matched to a gene: 6.

This chain connects TRBV2 to TRBJ2-7, with D perhaps matching TRBD1 or TRBD2 (6 bases each). Germline V gene data show CDR1 as SNHLY and CDR2 as FYNNEI. The CDR3 length is 14 residues. Trimming took off 6 bases at V and 3 bases at J, with 15 bases between the two ends. CDR3: CASSEGRTVYEQYF. For the CDR3, the DNA is TGTGCCAGCAGCGAGGGGAGGACAGTCTACGAGCAGTACTTC.

The gene calls are TRBV20-1 and TRBJ2-5; D remains ambiguous. The CDR3 covers 13 residues. CDR1 is DFQATT and CDR2 is SNEGSKA in the germline V gene (reference sequence). Trimming left V 3 bases short and J 5 bases short, with 13 bases between. CDR3 coding DNA: TGCAGTGCTAGGGACCCGACGTGGGAGACCCAGTACTTC. Its protein is CSARDPTWETQYF.

The chain joins TRBV20-1 to TRBJ1-6; no clear D. V shed 2 bases and J shed 1 base, with 12 bases lying between them. The CDR3 consists of 16 residues. CDR1 is DFQATT and CDR2 is SNEGSKA in the germline V gene (reference sequence). The chain's CDR3 is CSARRKGGSYNSPLHF. CDR3 DNA sequence: TGCAGTGCTAGACGAAAGGGAGGTTCCTATAATTCACCCCTCCACTTT.

This chain links TRBV7-9 with TRBJ2-1, with D tentatively TRBD1 (6 bases). Germline CDR1 and CDR2: SEHNR and FQNEAQ (reference sequence). Trimming left V 3 bases short and J 7 bases short, with 13 bases between. The CDR3 contains 14 residues. The CDR3 DNA follows: TGTGCCAGCAGCTTGGACTCAGGGGTAAATGAGCAGTTCTTC. Its protein is CASSLDSGVNEQFF.

The gene calls are TRBV7-2 and TRBJ2-5, with D tentatively TRBD2 (5 bases). Germline CDR1 SGHTA, CDR2 FQGNSA. V was clipped by 3 bases and J by 5 bases, with 13 bases between them. CDR3 length: 14 amino acids. The CDR3: CASSLTTILETQYF. In DNA form, the CDR3 reads TGTGCCAGCAGCTTGACTACGATCCTGGAGACCCAGTACTTC.

This clonotype was seen only a few times. The chain recombines TRBV5-1 with TRBJ2-3; D could derive from TRBD1 or TRBD2 (6 bases each). The CDR3 has 16 amino acids. The germline gives CDR1 SGHRS, CDR2 YFSETQ. Between the trimmed V and J ends, which lost 2 bases and 1 base, there was a span of 14 bases. The CDR3 loop reads CASSFIGGGGTDTQYF. DNA for the CDR3: TGCGCCAGCAGCTTCATCGGGGGCGGGGGCACAGATACGCAGTATTTT.

This sequence joins TRBV10-2 and TRBJ2-1; D may be TRBD2 (5 bases). CDR3 length: 14 residues. Trimming shortened V by 10 bases and J by 1 base, and 14 bases separated the two germline ends. From germline, CDR1 is WSHSY and CDR2 SAAADI. CDR3 region: CATQERRSYNEQFF. The CDR3 DNA reads as TGCGCCACCCAGGAGCGGAGGTCCTACAATGAGCAGTTCTTC.

The chain carries TRBV27 and TRBJ2-1; 9 bases align to TRBD2. The V gene end was trimmed by 5 bases and the J gene end by 9 bases; junction bases not matched to a gene: 5. This CDR3 contains 13 residues. The germline CDR1 and CDR2 sequences are MNHEY and SMNVEV (reference sequence). The CDR3 region has the DNA TGTGCCAGCAGTGCTAGCGGGATTGGTGAGCAGTTCTTC. This codes for CASSASGIGEQFF.

This clonotype was counted between two and nine times. The chain links TRBV10-3 to TRBJ1-5; possible D gene TRBD1, 6 bases. Between the trimmed V and J ends, which lost 3 bases and 7 bases, there was a span of 10 bases. The length of the CDR3 is 13 residues. CDR1 and CDR2 from the germline V gene are ENHRY and SYGVKD. The CDR3 loop reads CAISDQGRQPQHF. The CDR3 region has the DNA TGTGCCATCAGTGATCAGGGGAGGCAGCCCCAGCATTTT.

The chain carries TRBV20-1 and TRBJ2-7; the D is unclear. The germline CDR1 and CDR2 sequences are DFQATT and SNEGSKA (reference sequence). Trimming left V 0 bases short and J 1 base short, with 13 bases between. The CDR3 extends over 15 amino acids. In DNA form, the CDR3 reads TGCAGTGCTAGAGATTCGGGCGGTTTGTCCTACGAGCAGTACTTC. This codes for CSARDSGGLSYEQYF.

The chain employs TRBV6-2 or TRBV6-3 and TRBJ2-1, with D possibly being TRBD1 (6 bases). The CDR3 runs to 15 residues. Germline CDR1 reads MNHEY; CDR2 reads SVGEGT. Trimming left V 8 bases short and J 4 bases short, with 18 bases between. The CDR3 reads CASRPTGTPYNEQFF. DNA of the CDR3: TGTGCCAGCCGACCGACCGGGACACCTTACAATGAGCAGTTCTTC.

The chain employs TRBV10-3 and TRBJ1-2; 12 bases line up with TRBD1. V shed 6 bases, J shed 4 bases, and the junction held 3 bases outside the gene matches. Germline V gives CDR1 ENHRY, CDR2 SYGVKD. There are 14 residues in the CDR3. The CDR3 here is CAIRPGQGAYGYTF. DNA of the CDR3: TGTGCCATCAGGCCGGGACAGGGGGCCTATGGCTACACCTTC.

The chain carries TRBV5-1 and TRBJ2-1; D is unclear. V gave up 1 base and J gave up 7 bases, with 9 bases separating them. Germline V gene sequence: CDR1 SGHRS, CDR2 YFSETQ. CDR3 length equals 13 residues. CDR3: CASSLNPTNEQFF. DNA of the CDR3: TGCGCCAGCAGCTTGAATCCGACTAATGAGCAGTTCTTC.

V and J are TRBV29-1 and TRBJ1-2; no clear D. The CDR3 runs to 13 residues. CDR1 SQVTM and CDR2 ANQGSEA come from the germline V gene. Trimming left V 6 bases short and J 7 bases short, with 18 bases between. The CDR3 reads CSVLHGDYVGYTF. The CDR3 coding sequence is TGCAGCGTACTGCACGGGGATTATGTTGGCTACACCTTC.